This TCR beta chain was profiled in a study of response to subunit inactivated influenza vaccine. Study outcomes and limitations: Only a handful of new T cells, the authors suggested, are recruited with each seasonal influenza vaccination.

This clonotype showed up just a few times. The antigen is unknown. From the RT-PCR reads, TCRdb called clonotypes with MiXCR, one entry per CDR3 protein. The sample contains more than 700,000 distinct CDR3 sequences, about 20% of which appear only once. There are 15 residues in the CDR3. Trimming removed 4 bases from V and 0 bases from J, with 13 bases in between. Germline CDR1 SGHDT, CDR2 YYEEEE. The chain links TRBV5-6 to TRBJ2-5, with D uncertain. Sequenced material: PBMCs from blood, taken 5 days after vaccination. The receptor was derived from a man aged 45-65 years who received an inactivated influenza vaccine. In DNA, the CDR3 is TGTGCCAGCAGCCGCGTTGCCGCGTACCAAGAGACCCAGTACTTC. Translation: CASSRVAAYQETQYF.